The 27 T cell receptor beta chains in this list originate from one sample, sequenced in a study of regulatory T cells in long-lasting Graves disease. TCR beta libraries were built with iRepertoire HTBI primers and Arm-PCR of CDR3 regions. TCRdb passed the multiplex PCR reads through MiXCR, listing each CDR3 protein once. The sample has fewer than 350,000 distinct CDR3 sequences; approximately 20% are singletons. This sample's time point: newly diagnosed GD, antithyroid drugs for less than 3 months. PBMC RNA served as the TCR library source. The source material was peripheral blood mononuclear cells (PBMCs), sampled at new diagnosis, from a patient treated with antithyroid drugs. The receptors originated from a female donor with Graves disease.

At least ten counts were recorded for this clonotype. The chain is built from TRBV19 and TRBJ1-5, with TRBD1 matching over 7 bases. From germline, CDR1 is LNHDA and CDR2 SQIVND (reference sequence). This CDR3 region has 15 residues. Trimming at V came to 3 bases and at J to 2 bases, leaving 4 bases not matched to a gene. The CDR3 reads CASSILDRGNQPQHF. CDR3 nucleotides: TGTGCCAGTAGTATCTTAGACAGGGGCAATCAGCCCCAGCATTTT. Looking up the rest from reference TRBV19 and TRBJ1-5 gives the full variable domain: DGGITQSPKYLFRKEGQNVTLSCEQNLNHDAMYWYRQDPGQGLRLIYYSQIVNDFQKGDIAEGYSVSREKKESFPLTVTSAQKNPTAFYLCASSILDRGNQPQHFGDGTRLSIL.

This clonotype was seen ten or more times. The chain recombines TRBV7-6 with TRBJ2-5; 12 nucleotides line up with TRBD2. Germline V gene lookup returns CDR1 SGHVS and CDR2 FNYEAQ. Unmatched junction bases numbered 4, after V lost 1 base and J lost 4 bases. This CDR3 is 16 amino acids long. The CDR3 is CASSLGTSGISETQYF. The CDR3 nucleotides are TGTGCCAGCAGCTTAGGGACTAGCGGGATCTCAGAGACCCAGTACTTC.

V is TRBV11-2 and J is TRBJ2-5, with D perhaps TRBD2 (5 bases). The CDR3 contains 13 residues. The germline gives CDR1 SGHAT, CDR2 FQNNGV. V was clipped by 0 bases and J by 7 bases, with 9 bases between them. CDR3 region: CASSLEEAVTQYF. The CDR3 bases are TGTGCCAGCAGCTTAGAAGAAGCGGTGACCCAGTACTTC.

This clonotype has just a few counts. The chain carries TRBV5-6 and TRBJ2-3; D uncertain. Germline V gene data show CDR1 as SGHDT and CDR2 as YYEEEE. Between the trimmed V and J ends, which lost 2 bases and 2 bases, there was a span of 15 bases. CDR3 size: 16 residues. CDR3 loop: CASSLSKAGYTDTQYF. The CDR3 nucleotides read TGTGCCAGCAGCTTATCCAAAGCAGGCTACACAGATACGCAGTATTTT.

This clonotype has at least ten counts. CDR3 protein: CAWSTGTAREAFF. The CDR3 DNA reads as TGTGCCTGGAGCACCGGGACAGCCCGCGAAGCTTTCTTT. The chain has TRBV30 and TRBJ1-1; 7 bases are shared with TRBD1. Germline CDR1 and CDR2: GTSNPN and SVGIG (reference sequence). Trimming at V came to 3 bases and at J to 8 bases, leaving 9 bases not matched to a gene. This CDR3 comprises 13 residues. Full variable domain (outside the CDR3, taken from reference TRBV30 and TRBJ1-1): SQTIHQWPATLVQPVGSPLSLECTVEGTSNPNLYWYRQAAGRGLQLLFYSVGIGQISSEVPQNLSASRPQDRQFILSSKKLLLSDSGFYLCAWSTGTAREAFFGQGTRLTVV.

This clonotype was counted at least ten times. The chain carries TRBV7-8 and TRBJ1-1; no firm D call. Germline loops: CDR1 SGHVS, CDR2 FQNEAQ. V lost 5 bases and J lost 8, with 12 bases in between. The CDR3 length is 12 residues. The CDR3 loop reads CASSPRLGEAFF. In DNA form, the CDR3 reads TGTGCCAGCAGCCCACGTCTTGGGGAAGCTTTCTTT.

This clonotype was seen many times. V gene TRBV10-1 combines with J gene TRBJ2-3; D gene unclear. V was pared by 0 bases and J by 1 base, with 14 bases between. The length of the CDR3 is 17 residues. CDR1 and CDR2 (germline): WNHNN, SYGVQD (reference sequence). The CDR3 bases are TGCGCCAGCAGTGAGTCCTGGGCCTCGAAACGCACAGATACGCAGTATTTT. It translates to CASSESWASKRTDTQYF.

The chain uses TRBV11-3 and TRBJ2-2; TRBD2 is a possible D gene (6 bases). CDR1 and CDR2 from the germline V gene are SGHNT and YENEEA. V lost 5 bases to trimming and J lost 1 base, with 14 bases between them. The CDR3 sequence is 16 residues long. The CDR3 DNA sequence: TGTGCCAGCAGCACCGTTACGGGAGTGAACACCGGGGAGCTGTTTTTT. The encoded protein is CASSTVTGVNTGELFF.

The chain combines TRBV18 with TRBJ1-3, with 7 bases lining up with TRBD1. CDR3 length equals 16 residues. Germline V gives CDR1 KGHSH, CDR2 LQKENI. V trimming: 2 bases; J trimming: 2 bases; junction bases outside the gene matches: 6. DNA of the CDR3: TGTGCCAGCTCACCAGTCCCGCAGGGGGCTGGAAACACCATATATTTT. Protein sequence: CASSPVPQGAGNTIYF.

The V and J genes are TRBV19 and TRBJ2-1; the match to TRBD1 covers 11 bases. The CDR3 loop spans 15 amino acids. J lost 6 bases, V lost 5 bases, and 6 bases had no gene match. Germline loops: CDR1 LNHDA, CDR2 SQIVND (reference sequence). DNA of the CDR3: TGTGCCAGTAGTTCGGACAGGGGGCTCCTCAATGAGCAGTTCTTC. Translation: CASSSDRGLLNEQFF. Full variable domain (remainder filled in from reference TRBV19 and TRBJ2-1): DGGITQSPKYLFRKEGQNVTLSCEQNLNHDAMYWYRQDPGQGLRLIYYSQIVNDFQKGDIAEGYSVSREKKESFPLTVTSAQKNPTAFYLCASSSDRGLLNEQFFGPGTRLTVL.

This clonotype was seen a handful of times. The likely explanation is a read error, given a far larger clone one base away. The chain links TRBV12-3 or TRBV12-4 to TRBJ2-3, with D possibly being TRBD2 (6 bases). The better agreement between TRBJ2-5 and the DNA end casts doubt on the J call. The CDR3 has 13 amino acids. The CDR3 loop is CASTLTDGEAQYF. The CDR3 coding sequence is TGTGCCAGCACCCTAACAGACGGGGAGGCCCAGTACTTC.

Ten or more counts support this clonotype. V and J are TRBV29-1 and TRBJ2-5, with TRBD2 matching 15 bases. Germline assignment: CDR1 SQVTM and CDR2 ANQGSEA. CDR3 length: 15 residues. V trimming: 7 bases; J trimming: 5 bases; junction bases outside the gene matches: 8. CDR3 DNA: TGCAGCGCCCTCGGACTAGCGGGAGGGGGGGAGACCCAGTACTTC. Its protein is CSALGLAGGGETQYF. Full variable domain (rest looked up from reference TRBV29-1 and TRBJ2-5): SAVISQKPSRDICQRGTSLTIQCQVDSQVTMMFWYRQQPGQSLTLIATANQGSEATYESGFVIDKFPISRPNLTFSTLTVSNMSPEDSSIYLCSALGLAGGGETQYFGPGTRLLVL.

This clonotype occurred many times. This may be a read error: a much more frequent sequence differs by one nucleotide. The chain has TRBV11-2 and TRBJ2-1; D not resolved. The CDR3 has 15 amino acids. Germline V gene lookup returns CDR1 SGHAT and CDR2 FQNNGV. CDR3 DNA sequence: TGTACCAGCAGCTCTGTTCGGACCTCTTCATATGAGCAGTTCTTC. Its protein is CTSSSVRTSSYEQFF.

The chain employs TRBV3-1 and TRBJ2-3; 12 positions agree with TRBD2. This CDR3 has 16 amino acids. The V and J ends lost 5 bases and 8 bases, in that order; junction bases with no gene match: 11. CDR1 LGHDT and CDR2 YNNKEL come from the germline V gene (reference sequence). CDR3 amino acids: CASSTLAGGLGGTQYF. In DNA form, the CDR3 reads TGTGCCAGCAGCACCCTAGCGGGAGGGCTGGGAGGTACGCAGTATTTT.

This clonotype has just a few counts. The CDR3 protein is CASKLAGADEQYF. The CDR3 DNA reads TGCGCCAGCAAACTCGCCGGTGCAGACGAGCAGTACTTC. This chain links TRBV5-1 with TRBJ2-7, with D unclear. Trimming cost V 6 bases and J 5 bases, with 15 bases left between them. The CDR3 runs to 13 residues. The germline V gene has CDR1 SGHRS and CDR2 YFSETQ.

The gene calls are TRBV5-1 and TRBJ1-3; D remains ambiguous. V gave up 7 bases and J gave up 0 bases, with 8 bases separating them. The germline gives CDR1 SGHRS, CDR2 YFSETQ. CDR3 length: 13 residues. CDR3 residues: CASREVSGNTIYF. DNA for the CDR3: TGCGCCAGCCGGGAGGTCTCTGGAAACACCATATATTTT.

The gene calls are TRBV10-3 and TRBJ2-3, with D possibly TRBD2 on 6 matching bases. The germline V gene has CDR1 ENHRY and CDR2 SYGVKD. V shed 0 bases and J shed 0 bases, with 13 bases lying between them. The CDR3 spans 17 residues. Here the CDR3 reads CAISESKGGGSTDTQYF. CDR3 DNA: TGTGCCATCAGTGAGTCGAAGGGCGGAGGGAGCACAGATACGCAGTATTTT.

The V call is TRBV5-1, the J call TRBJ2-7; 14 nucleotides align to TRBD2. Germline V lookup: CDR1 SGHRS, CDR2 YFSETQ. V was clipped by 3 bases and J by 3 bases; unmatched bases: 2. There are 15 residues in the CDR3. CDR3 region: CASSSGTSGGYEQYF. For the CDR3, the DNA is TGCGCCAGCAGCTCTGGGACTAGCGGGGGCTACGAGCAGTACTTC.

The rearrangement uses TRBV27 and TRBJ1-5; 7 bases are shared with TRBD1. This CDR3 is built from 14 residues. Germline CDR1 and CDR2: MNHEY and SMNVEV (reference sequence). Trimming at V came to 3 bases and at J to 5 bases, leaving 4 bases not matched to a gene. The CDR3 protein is CASSFGGGDQPQHF. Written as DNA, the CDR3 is TGTGCCAGCAGTTTTGGAGGGGGCGATCAGCCCCAGCATTTT.

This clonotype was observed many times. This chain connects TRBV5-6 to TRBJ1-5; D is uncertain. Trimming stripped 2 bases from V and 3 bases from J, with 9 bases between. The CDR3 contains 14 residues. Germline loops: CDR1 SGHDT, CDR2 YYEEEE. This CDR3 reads CASSLIWDNQPQHF. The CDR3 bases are TGTGCCAGCAGCTTAATCTGGGACAATCAGCCCCAGCATTTT.

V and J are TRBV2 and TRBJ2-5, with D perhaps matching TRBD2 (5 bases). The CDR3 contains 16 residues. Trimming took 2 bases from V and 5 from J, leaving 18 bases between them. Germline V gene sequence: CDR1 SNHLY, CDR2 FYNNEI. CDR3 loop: CASSESVSAKTETQYF. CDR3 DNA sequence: TGTGCCAGCAGTGAAAGTGTTAGCGCAAAAACGGAGACCCAGTACTTC.

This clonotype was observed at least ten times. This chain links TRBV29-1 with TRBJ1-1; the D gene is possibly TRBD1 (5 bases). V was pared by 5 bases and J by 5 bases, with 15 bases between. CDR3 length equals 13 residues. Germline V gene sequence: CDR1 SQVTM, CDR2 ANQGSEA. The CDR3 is CSVRRGSGTEAFF. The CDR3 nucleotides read TGCAGCGTTCGGAGGGGAAGTGGGACTGAAGCTTTCTTT.

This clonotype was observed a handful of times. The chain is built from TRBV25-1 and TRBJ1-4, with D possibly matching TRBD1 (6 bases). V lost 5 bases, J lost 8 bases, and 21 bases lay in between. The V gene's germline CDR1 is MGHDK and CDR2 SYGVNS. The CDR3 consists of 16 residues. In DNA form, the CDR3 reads TGTGCCAGCAGTCGAGCGGGGGGGGCCTCAAGGGAAAAACTGTTTTTT. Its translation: CASSRAGGASREKLFF.

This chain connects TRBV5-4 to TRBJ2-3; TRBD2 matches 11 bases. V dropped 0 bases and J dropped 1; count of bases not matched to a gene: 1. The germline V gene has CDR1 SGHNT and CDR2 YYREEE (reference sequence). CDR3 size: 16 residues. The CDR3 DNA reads TGTGCCAGCAGCTTGGCGGGACTAGCGGGCACAGATACGCAGTATTTT. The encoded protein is CASSLAGLAGTDTQYF.

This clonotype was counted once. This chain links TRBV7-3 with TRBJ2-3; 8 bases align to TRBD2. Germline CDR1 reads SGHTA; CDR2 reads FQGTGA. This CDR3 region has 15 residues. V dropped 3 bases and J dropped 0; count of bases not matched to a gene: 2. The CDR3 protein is CASSLTSASTDTQYF. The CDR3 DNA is TGTGCCAGCAGCTTGACTAGCGCCAGCACAGATACGCAGTATTTT.

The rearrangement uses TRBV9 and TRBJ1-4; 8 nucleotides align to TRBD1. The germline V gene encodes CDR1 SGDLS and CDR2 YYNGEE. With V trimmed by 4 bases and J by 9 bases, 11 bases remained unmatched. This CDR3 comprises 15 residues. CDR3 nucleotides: TGTGCCAGCAGCCCATTCGACAGGGGAGAACAAAAACTGTTTTTT. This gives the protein CASSPFDRGEQKLFF.

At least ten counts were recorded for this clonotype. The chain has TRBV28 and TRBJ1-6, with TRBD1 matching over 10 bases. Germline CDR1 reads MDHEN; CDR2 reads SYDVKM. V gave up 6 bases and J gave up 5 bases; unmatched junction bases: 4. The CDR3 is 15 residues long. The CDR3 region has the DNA TGTGCCAGCAGGGGACAGGGGCCGAATAATTCACCCCTCCACTTT. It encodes CASRGQGPNNSPLHF.